The clone carrying this T cell receptor beta chain was observed a few times. Its matching antigen is unknown. This sample stems from a study of beta chain features in type 1 diabetes. Study-wide results and caveats: Shorter templates may be favored by PCR, equally so in patients and controls. Reduced insertions and increased deletions marked VDJ junctions in type 1 diabetes patients.

Germline values: CDR1 MGHRA, CDR2 YSYEKL. The length of the CDR3 is 9 residues. V lost 1 base and J lost 11, with 3 bases in between. Expressed TCRB transcripts were sequenced after all isolated RNA was converted to cDNA. The average read count of naive, central memory and regulatory T cell samples was approximately 3.9 million. Clones were sequenced by immunoSEQ multiplex PCR, and TCRdb holds only the in-frame ones, with some missing. The sample holds fewer than 400,000 clones, less than 10% seen once. The TCR originated in a woman aged 18 to 35 in good health. The sample was central memory CD4+ T cells from blood. The rearrangement links TRBV4-1 to TRBJ2-7; D remains unclear. The chain's CDR3 is CASSQGEYF. The CDR3 nucleotides are TGCGCCAGCAGCCAAGGGGAGTACTTC.